This TCR beta chain was retrieved from a study of T-cell memory formation after mild COVID-19. Regarding the study as a whole: CM and EM subsets held most contracting CD4+ clones; EMRA held CD8+ ones. In second-wave clones peaking day 37, SARS-CoV-2 specificity remained unconfirmed. Pre-infection memory showed some responding clones, and this suggested that cross-reactive memory joined.

In TCRdb, the 5' RACE reads were re-called with MiXCR into one record per CDR3 protein. The sample lists over 300,000 distinct CDR3 sequences; 20% to 25% were seen once. The trim removed 8 bases at V and 4 bases at J, leaving 8 bases unmatched. Per the germline V gene, CDR1 is LGHNA and CDR2 is YSLEER. CDR3 size: 14 residues. In regard to this clonotype: What it binds is not known.

This sequence was found in a man aged 18 to 29 who had mild COVID-19 (a few samples of this study predate the infection). Cell type and time point are not known. Sequences were obtained from PBMCs or a T cell subset sorted from them (not recorded which). The rearrangement uses TRBV4-3 and TRBJ1-2, with 9 bases aligning to TRBD1. The CDR3 here is CASGPGQGPYGYTF. The CDR3 DNA sequence: TGCGCCAGCGGACCGGGACAGGGCCCCTATGGCTACACCTTC.